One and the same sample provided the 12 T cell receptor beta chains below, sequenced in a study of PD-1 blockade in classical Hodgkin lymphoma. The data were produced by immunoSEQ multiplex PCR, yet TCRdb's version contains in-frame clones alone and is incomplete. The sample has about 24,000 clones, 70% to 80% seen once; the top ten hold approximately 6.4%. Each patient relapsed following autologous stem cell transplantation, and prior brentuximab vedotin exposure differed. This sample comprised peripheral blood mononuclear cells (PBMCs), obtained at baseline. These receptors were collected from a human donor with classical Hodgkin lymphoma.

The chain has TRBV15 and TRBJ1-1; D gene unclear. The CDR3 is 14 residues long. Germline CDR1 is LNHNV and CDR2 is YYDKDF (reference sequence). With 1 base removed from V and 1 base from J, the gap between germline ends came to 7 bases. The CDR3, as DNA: TGTGCCACCAGCAGAGCAAGAGGGAACACTGAAGCTTTCTTT. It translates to CATSRARGNTEAFF.

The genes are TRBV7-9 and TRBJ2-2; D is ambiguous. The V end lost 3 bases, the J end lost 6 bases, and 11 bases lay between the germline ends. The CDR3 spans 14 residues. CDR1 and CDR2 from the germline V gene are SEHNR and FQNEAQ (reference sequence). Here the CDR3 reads CASSFRRFAGELFF. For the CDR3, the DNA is TGTGCCAGCAGCTTTAGACGGTTCGCCGGGGAGCTGTTTTTT.

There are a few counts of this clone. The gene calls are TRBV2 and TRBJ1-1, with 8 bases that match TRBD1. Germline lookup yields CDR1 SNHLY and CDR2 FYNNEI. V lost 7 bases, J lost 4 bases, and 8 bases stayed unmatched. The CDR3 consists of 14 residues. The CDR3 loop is CASTRTGRSTEAFF. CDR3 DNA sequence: TGTGCCAGCACTCGGACAGGGAGATCCACTGAAGCTTTCTTT.

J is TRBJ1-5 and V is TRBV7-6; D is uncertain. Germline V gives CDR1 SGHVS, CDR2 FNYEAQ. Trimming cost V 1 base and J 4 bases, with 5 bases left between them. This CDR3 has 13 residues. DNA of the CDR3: TGTGCCAGCAGCTTAGACCATAATCAGCCCCAGCATTTT. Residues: CASSLDHNQPQHF. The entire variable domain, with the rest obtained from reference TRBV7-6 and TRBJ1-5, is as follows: GAGVSQSPRYKVTKRGQDVALRCDPISGHVSLYWYRQALGQGPEFLTYFNYEAQQDKSGLPNDRFSAERPEGSISTLTIQRTEQRDSAMYRCASSLDHNQPQHFGDGTRLSIL.

This CDR3 is CASSELALIGKLFF. DNA of the CDR3: TGTGCCAGCAGTGAATTGGCATTAATAGGAAAACTGTTTTTT. This chain links TRBV2 with TRBJ1-4; D unclear. Trimming left V 2 bases short and J 10 bases short, with 14 bases between. The germline V gene encodes CDR1 SNHLY and CDR2 FYNNEI. The CDR3 loop spans 14 amino acids. The variable domain in full, completed from reference TRBV2 and TRBJ1-4, reads EPEVTQTPSHQVTQMGQEVILRCVPISNHLYFYWYRQILGQKVEFLVSFYNNEISEKSEIFDDQFSVERPDGSNFTLKIRSTKLEDSAMYFCASSELALIGKLFFGSGTQLSVL.

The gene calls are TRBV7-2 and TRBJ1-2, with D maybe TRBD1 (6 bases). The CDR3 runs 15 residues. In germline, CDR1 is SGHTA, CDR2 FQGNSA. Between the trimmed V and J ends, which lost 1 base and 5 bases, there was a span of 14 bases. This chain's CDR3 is CASSLGPGDQYGYTF. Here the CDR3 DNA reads TGTGCCAGCAGCTTAGGGCCAGGGGACCAGTATGGCTACACCTTC.

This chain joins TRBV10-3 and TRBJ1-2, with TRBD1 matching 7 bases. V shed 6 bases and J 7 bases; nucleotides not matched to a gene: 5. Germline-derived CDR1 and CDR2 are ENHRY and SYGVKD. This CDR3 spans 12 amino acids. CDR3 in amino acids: CAISLQGFGYTF. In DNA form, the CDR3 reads TGTGCCATCAGCTTACAGGGGTTTGGCTACACCTTC.

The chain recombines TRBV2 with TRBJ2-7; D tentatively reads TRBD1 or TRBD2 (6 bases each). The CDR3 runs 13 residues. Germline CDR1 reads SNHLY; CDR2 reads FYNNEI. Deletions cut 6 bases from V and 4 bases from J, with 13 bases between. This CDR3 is CASSRGLLYEQYF. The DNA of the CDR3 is TGTGCCAGCAGCCGGGGGCTACTATACGAGCAGTACTTC. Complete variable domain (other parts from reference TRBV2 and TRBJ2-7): EPEVTQTPSHQVTQMGQEVILRCVPISNHLYFYWYRQILGQKVEFLVSFYNNEISEKSEIFDDQFSVERPDGSNFTLKIRSTKLEDSAMYFCASSRGLLYEQYFGPGTRLTVT.

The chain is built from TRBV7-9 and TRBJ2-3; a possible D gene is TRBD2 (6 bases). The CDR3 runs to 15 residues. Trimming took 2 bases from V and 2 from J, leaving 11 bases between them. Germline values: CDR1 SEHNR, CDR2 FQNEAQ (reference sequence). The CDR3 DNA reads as TGTGCCAGCAGCTTAAACAGGAGGGTCACAGATACGCAGTATTTT. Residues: CASSLNRRVTDTQYF.

CDR3 protein: CASSSPRLAGYEQYF. In DNA form, the CDR3 reads TGTGCCAGCAGTTCGCCCCGACTAGCGGGCTACGAGCAGTACTTC. The chain combines TRBV6-6 with TRBJ2-7; 10 bases line up with TRBD2. The CDR3 is 15 amino acids. The V gene end was trimmed by 4 bases and the J gene end by 3 bases; junction bases not matched to a gene: 6. Germline loops: CDR1 MNHNY, CDR2 SVGAGI (reference sequence).

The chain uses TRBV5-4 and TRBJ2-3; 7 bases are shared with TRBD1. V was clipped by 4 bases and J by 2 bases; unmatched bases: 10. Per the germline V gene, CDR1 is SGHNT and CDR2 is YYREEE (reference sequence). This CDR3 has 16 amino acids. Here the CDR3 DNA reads TGTGCCAGCAGCGAATGGAACAGGGGTCCCACAGATACGCAGTATTTT. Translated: CASSEWNRGPTDTQYF.

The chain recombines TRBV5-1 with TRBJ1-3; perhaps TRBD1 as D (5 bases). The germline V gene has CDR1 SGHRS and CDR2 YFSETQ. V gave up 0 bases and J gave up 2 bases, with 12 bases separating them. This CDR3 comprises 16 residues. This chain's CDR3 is CASSLAAGATGNTIYF. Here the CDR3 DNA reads TGCGCCAGCAGCTTGGCCGCCGGGGCGACTGGAAACACCATATATTTT.